This T cell receptor (beta chain) was found in a study of regulatory T cells in long-lasting Graves disease. Ten or more counts support this clonotype. V was pared by 0 bases and J by 3 bases, with 13 bases between. Germline CDR1 SGHRS, CDR2 YFSETQ. The CDR3 is 15 amino acids. HTBI primers from iRepertoire and Arm-PCR of CDR3 regions yielded the TCR beta libraries. TCRdb processed the multiplex PCR reads anew with MiXCR; each CDR3 protein has one entry. The table records about 430,000 distinct CDR3 sequences, approximately 16% of them present only once. The sample's time point: newly diagnosed GD, antithyroid drugs for less than 3 months. There was RNA extracted from PBMCs, and the TCR library was made from it. These records were also assigned to another study, of T cells in Graves' hyperthyroidism and ophthalmopathy.

The source was peripheral blood mononuclear cells (PBMCs), collected at new diagnosis, from a patient treated with antithyroid drugs. This TCR derives from a woman in her forties with Graves disease. V usage is TRBV5-1 and J usage is TRBJ2-7; no clear D. DNA for the CDR3: TGCGCCAGCAGCTTGGGGGCAGCCGGTAACTACGAGCAGTACTTC. Translated: CASSLGAAGNYEQYF.